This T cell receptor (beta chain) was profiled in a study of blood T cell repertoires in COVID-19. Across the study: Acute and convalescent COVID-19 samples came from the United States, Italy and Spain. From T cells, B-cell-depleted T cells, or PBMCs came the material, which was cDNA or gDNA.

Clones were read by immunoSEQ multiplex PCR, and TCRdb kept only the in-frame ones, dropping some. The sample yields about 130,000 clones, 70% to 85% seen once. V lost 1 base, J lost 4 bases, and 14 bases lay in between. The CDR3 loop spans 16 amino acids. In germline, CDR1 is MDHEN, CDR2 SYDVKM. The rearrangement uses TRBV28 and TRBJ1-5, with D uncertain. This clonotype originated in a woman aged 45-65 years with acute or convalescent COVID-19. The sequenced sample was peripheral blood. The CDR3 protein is CASSLFSRQLNQPQHF. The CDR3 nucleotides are TGTGCCAGCAGTTTATTTAGCCGCCAGCTAAATCAGCCCCAGCATTTT.